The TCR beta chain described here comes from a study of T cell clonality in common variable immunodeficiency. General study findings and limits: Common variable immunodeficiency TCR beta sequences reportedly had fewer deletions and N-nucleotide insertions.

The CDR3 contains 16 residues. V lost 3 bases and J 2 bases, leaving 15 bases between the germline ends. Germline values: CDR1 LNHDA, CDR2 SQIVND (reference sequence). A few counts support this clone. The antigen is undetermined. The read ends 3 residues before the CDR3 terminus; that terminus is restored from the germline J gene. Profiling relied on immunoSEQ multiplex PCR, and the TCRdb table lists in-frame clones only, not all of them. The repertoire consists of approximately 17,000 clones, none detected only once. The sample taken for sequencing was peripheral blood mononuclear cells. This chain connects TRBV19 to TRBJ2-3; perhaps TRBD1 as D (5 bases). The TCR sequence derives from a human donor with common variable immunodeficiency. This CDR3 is CASSILGAGSTDTQYF. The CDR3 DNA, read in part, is TGTGCCAGTAGTATCCTTGGGGCAGGGTCCACAGATACG.